A single T cell receptor beta chain is shown here with its context. This specimen comes from a study of T cells in Graves' hyperthyroidism and ophthalmopathy. V was cut by 4 bases and J by 0 bases, with 9 bases left in between. Germline V lookup: CDR1 SQVTM, CDR2 ANQGSEA. The length of the CDR3 is 14 residues. TCR beta CDR3 region amplification was performed from RNA transcripts. Researchers ran a first-round RT-PCR on the TCR CDR3 using the HTBI primer set. TCRdb called the multiplex PCR reads again in MiXCR, with one record for every CDR3 protein. The sample carries 200,000 to 250,000 distinct CDR3 sequences, approximately 25% recorded once. Disease duration was under 3 months in the ophthalmopathy patients, who also had a Clinical Activity Score of at least 3 and a NOSPECS grade of at least 4. Patients having uncontrolled infection, another autoimmune disease, pregnancy or lactation were not included.

The receptor was derived from a woman aged 40 to 50 with Graves' ophthalmopathy. The genes are TRBV29-1 and TRBJ2-2; unclear D gene. Sequenced input: blood. CDR3 sequence (DNA): TGCAGCGTTGGTCAAGTGTCGAACACCGGGGAGCTGTTTTTT. It encodes CSVGQVSNTGELFF.